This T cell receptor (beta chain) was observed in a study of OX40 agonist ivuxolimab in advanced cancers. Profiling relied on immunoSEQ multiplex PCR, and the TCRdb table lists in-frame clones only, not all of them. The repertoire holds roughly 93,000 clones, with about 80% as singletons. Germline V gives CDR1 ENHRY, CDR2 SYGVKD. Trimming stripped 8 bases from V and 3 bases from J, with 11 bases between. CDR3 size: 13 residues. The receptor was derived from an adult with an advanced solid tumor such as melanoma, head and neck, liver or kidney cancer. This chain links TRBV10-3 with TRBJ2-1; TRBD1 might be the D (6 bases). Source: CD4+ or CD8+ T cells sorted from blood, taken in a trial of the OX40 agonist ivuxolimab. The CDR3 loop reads CAIRDTLYNEQFF. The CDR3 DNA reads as TGTGCCATCCGGGACACCCTCTACAATGAGCAGTTCTTC.